The next 5 T cell receptor beta chains were all read from a single sample in a study of cytomegalovirus exposure and HLA in healthy donors. The primer mix had 60 Vbeta and 13 Jbeta primers. The method was immunoSEQ multiplex PCR; TCRdb's version includes in-frame clones alone and lacks a portion of them. The profile shows 150,000 to 200,000 clones, 75% of them singletons. Input material: PBMCs. These receptors were obtained from a young man in good health and CMV-seropositive.

This clone showed up just once. This chain connects TRBV6-1 to TRBJ2-1; 14 positions match TRBD2. Germline CDR1 and CDR2: MNHNS and SASEGT. The CDR3 has 15 amino acids. Germline trimming cut 7 bases from V and 5 bases from J; bases unmatched to any gene: 4. The CDR3 DNA follows: TGTGCCAGCAAGGGACTAGCGGGGGTTGACAATGAGCAGTTCTTC. As protein: CASKGLAGVDNEQFF.

This clone was recorded only once. The gene calls are TRBV19 and TRBJ1-5; 7 bases map to TRBD1. This CDR3 spans 17 amino acids. Trimming cost V 5 bases and J 0 bases; bases outside gene matches: 10. Germline CDR1 reads LNHDA; CDR2 reads SQIVND (reference sequence). CDR3 loop: CASSPAGQLNSNQPQHF. CDR3 DNA sequence: TGTGCCAGTAGTCCGGCGGGACAGCTAAATAGCAATCAGCCCCAGCATTTT.

J is TRBJ2-1 and V is TRBV13; 8 nucleotides line up with TRBD2. The CDR3 covers 15 residues. Trimming cost V 5 bases and J 5 bases; bases outside gene matches: 8. Germline CDR1 reads PRHDT; CDR2 reads FYEKMQ (reference sequence). CDR3 DNA: TGTGCCAGCAGCCACAGCGGGGGTCCTGACAATGAGCAGTTCTTC. Its protein is CASSHSGGPDNEQFF.

This clone was detected only a few times. The chain links TRBV6-5 to TRBJ1-2, with 10 bases matching TRBD1. CDR1 is MNHEY, CDR2 SVGAGI, per germline. The CDR3 is 14 residues long. Trimming removed 4 bases from V and 8 bases from J; junction bases left unmatched: 7. CDR3 DNA: TGTGCCAGCAGTTCCGGGACAGGGGTTTTAGGCTACACCTTC. Translating it yields CASSSGTGVLGYTF.

Turning to this clone: The sample holds other DNA sequences that translate to the same CDR3. The CDR3: CSVAPSQETQYF. The CDR3 coding sequence is TGCAGCGTGGCCCCCTCCCAAGAGACCCAGTACTTC. The gene calls are TRBV29-1 and TRBJ2-5; D not resolved. This CDR3 has 12 amino acids. V lost 6 bases, J lost 1 base, and 9 bases lay in between. Per the germline V gene, CDR1 is SQVTM and CDR2 is ANQGSEA.